Listed below are T cell receptor beta chains from one sample, sequenced in a study of regulatory T cells in long-lasting Graves disease. TCRdb ran MiXCR on the multiplex PCR reads and lists one entry per CDR3 protein. The repertoire includes a few hundred thousand distinct CDR3 sequences, roughly a sixth of them detected once, and 30% sits in the top ten. The same specimen was also included in a second study, on T cells in Graves' hyperthyroidism and ophthalmopathy.

The sample in question was peripheral blood mononuclear cells (PBMCs), obtained at new diagnosis, from a patient treated with antithyroid drugs. These TCRs come from a man in his forties with Graves disease. Each CDR3 is given with its conserved first and last residue. The D gene is left open where the match is weak. Size values are once, few and many counts, or a class for expanded clones, and some rows have none.

>many|TRBV20-1|14|TRBJ2-1|TRBD2
CSALSGGAGNEQFF
TGCAGTGCTTTAAGCGGGGGGGCTGGCAATGAGCAGTTCTTC
>NA|TRBV7-7|13|TRBJ2-1|NA
CASSPEGLNEQFF
TGTGCTAGCAGCCCCGAGGGTTTGAATGAGCAGTTCTTC
>many|TRBV18|16|TRBJ2-3|TRBD2
CASSPRVGGTTDTQYF
TGTGCCAGCTCACCACGGGTCGGGGGGACCACAGATACGCAGTATTTT
>NA|TRBV24-1|15|TRBJ2-3|NA
CATSDTPDGTDTQYF
TGTGCCACCAGTGATACCCCGGACGGGACAGATACGCAGTATTTT
>many|TRBV4-3|17|TRBJ2-3|NA
CASSRTGATGSTDTQYF
TGCGCCAGCAGCCGTACGGGGGCGACAGGGAGCACAGATACGCAGTATTTT
>many|TRBV5-1|16|TRBJ1-6|TRBD1
CASSLGTGVYNSPLHF
TGCGCCAGCAGCTTGGGGACAGGGGTTTATAATTCACCCCTCCACTTT
>few|TRBV20-1|19|TRBJ2-3|TRBD2
CSAETRTSGGLSSTDTQYF
TGCAGTGCTGAGACTAGGACTAGCGGGGGGTTATCAAGCACAGATACGCAGTATTTT
>few|TRBV11-3|16|TRBJ2-6|NA
CASSLDGYSGANVLTF
TGTGCCAGCAGCTTAGACGGATACTCTGGGGCCAACGTCCTGACTTTC
>many|TRBV11-2|15|TRBJ2-7|NA
CASSLWGQGPYEQYF
TGTGCCAGCAGCTTATGGGGTCAGGGGCCCTACGAGCAGTACTTC
>NA|TRBV6-5|14|TRBJ1-6|TRBD1
CASSYSTGGSPLHF
TGTGCCAGCAGTTATTCAACAGGGGGATCACCCCTCCACTTT
>few|TRBV7-8|16|TRBJ2-7|TRBD2
CASSLEGGGAVYEQYF
TGTGCCAGCAGCTTAGAGGGCGGGGGGGCCGTCTACGAGCAGTACTTC
>once|TRBV15|13|TRBJ2-2|NA
CATSQGNTGELFF
TGTGCCACCAGCCAGGGGAACACCGGGGAGCTGTTTTTT
>many|TRBV2|13|TRBJ1-1|TRBD1
CASSLQGPTEAFF
TGTGCCAGCAGTTTACAGGGGCCCACTGAAGCTTTCTTT
>many|TRBV12-3/TRBV12-4|14|TRBJ2-5|TRBD1
CASSFLTGGETQYF
TGTGCCAGCAGTTTCTTGACAGGGGGAGAGACCCAGTACTTC
>many|TRBV2|14|TRBJ1-4|TRBD1
CASSKTGESEKLFF
TGTGCCAGCAGTAAGACAGGGGAGAGTGAAAAACTGTTTTTT
>many|TRBV3-1|13|TRBJ2-5|TRBD1
CASRKDRGETQYF
TGTGCCAGCAGAAAGGACAGGGGGGAGACCCAGTACTTC
>many|TRBV7-9|13|TRBJ2-5|NA
CATGEHGGQTQYF
TGTGCCACCGGCGAACACGGGGGGCAGACCCAGTACTTC
>few|TRBV29-1|13|TRBJ1-1|NA
CSALGPLLTEAFF
TGCAGCGCCCTGGGCCCACTGCTCACTGAAGCTTTCTTT
>few|TRBV4-3|16|TRBJ1-4|TRBD1
CASSPGPTGADEKLFF
TGCGCCAGCAGCCCCGGCCCGACAGGGGCCGATGAAAAACTGTTTTTT
>few|TRBV6-1|15|TRBJ2-5|NA
CASRISRRAQETQYF
TGTGCCAGCAGGATAAGTCGCCGGGCTCAAGAGACCCAGTACTTC
>NA|TRBV10-3|12|TRBJ1-1|TRBD1
CAISGTGDPAFF
TGTGCCATCAGCGGGACAGGGGATCCGGCTTTCTTT
>NA|TRBV2|18|TRBJ2-3|TRBD2
CASSERGGLATSTDTQYF
TGTGCCAGCAGTGAACGGGGGGGGTTGGCAACTAGCACAGATACGCAGTATTTT
>many|TRBV7-2|15|TRBJ2-2|NA
CASSLFGFHTGELFF
TGTGCCAGCAGCTTATTTGGGTTTCACACCGGGGAGCTGTTTTTT
>few|TRBV7-3|15|TRBJ2-1|NA
CASSLFPRSYNEQFF
TGTGCCAGCAGCTTATTCCCCAGAAGCTACAATGAGCAGTTCTTC